This TCR beta chain was profiled in a study of T-cell reconstitution after alpha-beta-depleted transplantation in children. Germline assignment: CDR1 DFQATT and CDR2 SNEGSKA (reference sequence). The V end was cut by 2 bases, the J end by 0 bases, with 5 bases between. The CDR3 is 13 residues long. During its preparation, the TCRbeta library received unique molecular identifiers. TCRdb processed the PCR reads anew with MiXCR; each CDR3 protein has one entry. The sample yields fewer than 400,000 distinct CDR3 sequences, about a fifth seen once. The sequencing here drew on PBMCs from the stem cell graft donor, taken from the stem cell graft. The TCR was taken from a human donor who donated a stem cell graft to a child with acute myeloid leukemia. The genes are TRBV20-1 and TRBJ1-5; D gene unclear. This chain's CDR3 is CSARQNSNQPQHF. The CDR3 DNA sequence: TGCAGTGCTAGACAGAATAGCAATCAGCCCCAGCATTTT.